These 11 T cell receptor beta chains share one sample of origin, sequenced in a study of cytomegalovirus exposure and HLA in healthy donors. PCR primers comprised 60 Vbeta and 13 Jbeta primers. Sequenced by immunoSEQ multiplex PCR; TCRdb stores in-frame clones only, minus some. In the table there are around 120,000 clones, roughly 69% of which are singletons. Material: PBMCs. All receptors come from a woman aged 40-49 years in good health and CMV-seropositive.

The gene calls are TRBV7-2 and TRBJ2-7; 7 bases agree with TRBD1. CDR3 length: 15 amino acids. Germline V lookup: CDR1 SGHTA, CDR2 FQGNSA. With 1 base clipped from V and 6 bases from J, the junction kept 9 bases outside the gene matches. CDR3: CASSLVIGQVGEQYF. CDR3 sequence (DNA): TGTGCCAGCAGCTTAGTAATAGGACAGGTGGGCGAGCAGTACTTC.

V and J are TRBV4-2 and TRBJ2-3, with 10 bases identical to TRBD2. J was trimmed by 1 base and V by 4 bases; bases with no gene match: 14. Looked up from germline, CDR1 is LGHNA and CDR2 is YNFKEQ. This CDR3 contains 19 residues. CDR3: CASSLKASGRRGGTDTQYF. CDR3 DNA: TGTGCCAGCAGCCTAAAGGCTAGCGGGAGAAGAGGGGGCACAGATACGCAGTATTTT.

V gene TRBV6-1 combines with J gene TRBJ1-2; possible D gene TRBD1, 5 bases. With 4 bases removed from V and 8 bases from J, the gap between germline ends came to 14 bases. The CDR3 is 13 amino acids. Germline V gene sequence: CDR1 MNHNS, CDR2 SASEGT. The CDR3 sequence is CASSVGRVWGYTF. CDR3 coding DNA: TGTGCCAGCAGTGTAGGCAGGGTGTGGGGCTACACCTTC.

This chain joins TRBV7-9 and TRBJ2-7; 7 bases agree with TRBD2. This CDR3 contains 14 residues. Losses at the gene ends were 1 base for V and 4 bases for J; bases not matched to a gene: 4. Germline CDR1 SEHNR, CDR2 FQNEAQ (reference sequence). The CDR3 DNA reads as TGTGCCAGCAGCTTAGAGCGGGGTACGTACGAGCAGTACTTC. It yields the protein CASSLERGTYEQYF.

This clone was seen a few times. This chain uses TRBV2 with TRBJ2-7; D call uncertain. Germline lookup yields CDR1 SNHLY and CDR2 FYNNEI. This CDR3 region has 12 residues. Trimming shortened V by 7 bases and J by 0 bases, and 7 bases separated the two germline ends. This CDR3 reads CASTGSSYEQYF. The CDR3 DNA reads TGTGCCAGCACAGGTAGCTCCTACGAGCAGTACTTC.

The J gene is TRBJ2-7, the V gene TRBV5-1; D gene uncertain. V was shortened by 0 bases and J by 4 bases, with 8 bases between the two germline ends. This CDR3 is built from 13 residues. Germline assignment: CDR1 SGHRS and CDR2 YFSETQ. DNA of the CDR3: TGCGCCAGCAGCTTGGACCTCGGTTACGAGCAGTACTTC. Residues: CASSLDLGYEQYF.

This sequence joins TRBV4-1 and TRBJ2-2; D is unclear. The CDR3 runs to 12 residues. The germline V gene encodes CDR1 MGHRA and CDR2 YSYEKL. Trimming took off 5 bases at V and 7 bases at J, with 8 bases between the two ends. CDR3 residues: CASSAGGGELFF. CDR3 in DNA: TGCGCCAGCAGCGCAGGTGGCGGGGAGCTGTTTTTT.

The chain links TRBV11-2 to TRBJ2-1; 11 nucleotides agree with TRBD2. This CDR3 contains 18 residues. The trim removed 1 base at V and 0 bases at J, leaving 5 bases unmatched. Looked up from germline, CDR1 is SGHAT and CDR2 is FQNNGV. As DNA, the CDR3 is TGTGCCAGCAGCTTAGGACTAGCGGGGCGTAGCTCCTACAATGAGCAGTTCTTC. Protein product: CASSLGLAGRSSYNEQFF.

The J gene is TRBJ2-7, the V gene TRBV5-1; a weak D match, TRBD2 (7 bases). This CDR3 has 16 residues. CDR1 and CDR2 from the germline V gene are SGHRS and YFSETQ. The V end was cut by 1 base, the J end by 1 base, with 15 bases between. The DNA for the CDR3 is TGCGCCAGCAGCTTGAATGCCCGGGGGGCGTCCTACGAGCAGTACTTC. It is translated as CASSLNARGASYEQYF.

This clone has just a few counts. The chain recombines TRBV28 with TRBJ1-3; 9 bases are a match to TRBD1. The CDR3 is 15 residues long. J gave up 7 bases and V 6 bases, and 10 bases lay outside the gene matches. Germline V gives CDR1 MDHEN, CDR2 SYDVKM. The DNA for the CDR3 is TGTGCCAGCAGCCGTACAGGGGGCCCCCCGAACACCATATATTTT. Its protein product is CASSRTGGPPNTIYF.

The chain recombines TRBV5-1 with TRBJ2-2; a possible D gene is TRBD2 (7 bases). V was cut by 3 bases and J by 3 bases, with 12 bases left in between. The germline V gene encodes CDR1 SGHRS and CDR2 YFSETQ. CDR3 length equals 15 residues. CDR3 DNA sequence: TGCGCCAGCAGCTCCCGGGGGGCGGACACCGGGGAGCTGTTTTTT. This translates into CASSSRGADTGELFF.